One and the same sample provided the 26 T cell receptor beta chains below, sequenced in a study of PD-1 blockade in classical Hodgkin lymphoma. There was relapse after autologous stem cell transplantation in every patient, and there was variation in brentuximab vedotin exposure. This table comes from immunoSEQ multiplex PCR, and its TCRdb copy is limited to in-frame clones, with some not included. The sample holds approximately 150,000 clones; around 73% are singletons and the top ten take about 9%. The source material was peripheral blood mononuclear cells (PBMCs), sampled before the second cycle of nivolumab. All receptors come from a human donor with classical Hodgkin lymphoma.

A few counts support this clone. The limits of the CDR3 on the DNA are not certain, so only TCRdb's listed CDR3 is given. This rearrangement joins TRBV4-3 to TRBJ2-1; the table's TRBD2 call for D was not verified on the DNA. Germline CDR1 reads LGHNA; CDR2 reads YSLEER. The CDR3 sequence runs 16 residues, both termini included. CDR3 loop: CASSQRAGVASGAGFF.

CDR3 DNA: TGTGCCAGCAGCTTGGGGATTCTAACCTACGAGCAGTACTTC. Protein: CASSLGILTYEQYF. V gene TRBV4-2 combines with J gene TRBJ2-7, with D uncertain. From germline, CDR1 is LGHNA and CDR2 YNFKEQ. V was trimmed by 5 bases and J by 2 bases, leaving 13 bases between them. The CDR3 totals 14 residues.

The chain combines TRBV7-8 with TRBJ2-5; D is ambiguous. In germline, CDR1 is SGHVS, CDR2 FQNEAQ. The CDR3 contains 14 residues. The V gene lost 5 bases and the J gene lost 1 base, with 11 bases spanning the gap. The CDR3 sequence: CASSTGGAQETQYF. For the CDR3, the DNA is TGTGCCAGCAGCACCGGTGGTGCCCAAGAGACCCAGTACTTC.

This clone was recorded once. V usage is TRBV28 and J usage is TRBJ2-7; TRBD1 agrees at 10 bases. J lost 4 bases, V lost 3 bases, and 6 bases had no gene match. Germline V gives CDR1 MDHEN, CDR2 SYDVKM. This CDR3 has 15 residues. The CDR3 here is CASSLPGQGLYEQYF. The CDR3, as DNA: TGTGCCAGCAGTTTGCCGGGACAGGGGTTGTACGAGCAGTACTTC.

This chain links TRBV5-4 with TRBJ1-2; maybe TRBD1 (6 bases). Trimming stripped 3 bases from V and 0 bases from J, with 9 bases between. The CDR3 has 14 residues. Germline CDR1 SGHNT, CDR2 YYREEE (reference sequence). The CDR3 coding sequence is TGTGCCAGCAGCTCCGGGACAACTAACTATGGCTACACCTTC. This gives the protein CASSSGTTNYGYTF. The whole variable domain, filled in from reference TRBV5-4 and TRBJ1-2, reads ETGVTQSPTHLIKTRGQQVTLRCSSQSGHNTVSWYQQALGQGPQFIFQYYREEENGRGNFPPRFSGLQFPNYSSELNVNALELDDSALYLCASSSGTTNYGYTFGSGTRLTVV.

The V call is TRBV9, the J call TRBJ2-1, with D unclear. The V and J ends lost 0 bases and 0 bases respectively, with 7 bases between them. Germline CDR1 reads SGDLS; CDR2 reads YYNGEE. The CDR3 extends over 15 amino acids. The CDR3 DNA reads as TGTGCCAGCAGCGTAGATGAAAGCTCCTACAATGAGCAGTTCTTC. Residues: CASSVDESSYNEQFF.

The rearrangement uses TRBV7-2 and TRBJ2-3; the D gene is possibly TRBD2 (6 bases). The CDR3 is 15 residues long. V dropped 7 bases and J dropped 5 bases, with 19 bases sitting between them. CDR1 and CDR2 (germline): SGHTA, FQGNSA. The CDR3 DNA reads as TGTGCCAGCACCATGGGTGGGATGGGGGGAGATACGCAGTATTTT. Protein product: CASTMGGMGGDTQYF.

The rearrangement joins TRBV2 to TRBJ2-3; tentatively, D is TRBD1 (5 bases). The CDR3 runs to 14 residues. Germline-derived CDR1 and CDR2 are SNHLY and FYNNEI. Deletions cut 5 bases from V and 5 bases from J, with 14 bases between. The CDR3 loop is CASSQGATLDTQYF. As DNA, the CDR3 is TGTGCCAGCAGTCAAGGGGCTACCTTAGATACGCAGTATTTT.

The chain joins TRBV7-9 to TRBJ2-7, with D tentatively TRBD1 (7 bases). Trimming removed 4 bases at V and 2 bases at J, with 18 bases between. This CDR3 region has 16 residues. CDR1 is SEHNR and CDR2 is FQNEAQ in the germline V gene (reference sequence). CDR3 sequence (DNA): TGTGCCAGCAGCTCAACTCCGACAGGGAGGACCTACGAGCAGTACTTC. It codes for CASSSTPTGRTYEQYF.

The chain has TRBV7-9 and TRBJ2-7; D is ambiguous. The CDR3 is 11 amino acids. V lost 5 bases and J lost 0, with 2 bases in between. Per germline, CDR1 SEHNR and CDR2 FQNEAQ (reference sequence). The CDR3 sequence is CASSASYEQYF. Written as DNA, the CDR3 is TGTGCCAGCAGCGCCTCCTACGAGCAGTACTTC.

This clone was recorded once. V usage is TRBV7-9 and J usage is TRBJ2-1, with 7 nucleotides matching TRBD1. The J segment lost 5 bases and the V segment lost 5 bases, leaving 9 bases of the junction unmatched. The CDR3 consists of 15 residues. Germline CDR1 reads SEHNR; CDR2 reads FQNEAQ (reference sequence). CDR3 bases: TGTGCCAGCAGCCCTCCGGGACAGCGCGACAATGAGCAGTTCTTC. Its translation: CASSPPGQRDNEQFF.

The chain couples TRBV18 to TRBJ2-2; TRBD1 aligns across 10 bases. CDR1 and CDR2 (germline): KGHSH, LQKENI. This CDR3 spans 16 amino acids. V lost 4 bases, J lost 0 bases, and 2 bases stayed unmatched. The CDR3, as DNA: TGTGCCAGCTCACGAGGACAGGGGGCGAACACCGGGGAGCTGTTTTTT. Translated, it gives CASSRGQGANTGELFF.

The rearrangement uses TRBV7-9 and TRBJ2-7, with D possibly being TRBD1 (7 bases). CDR1 is SEHNR and CDR2 is FQNEAQ in the germline V gene (reference sequence). V was cut by 0 bases and J by 3 bases, with 15 bases left in between. CDR3 size: 16 residues. Written as DNA, the CDR3 is TGTGCCAGCAGCTTAGCGCGGGACAGATTCTTCTACGAGCAGTACTTC. Translated, it gives CASSLARDRFFYEQYF.

The V call is TRBV7-2, the J call TRBJ2-7; D is ambiguous. Trimming left V 0 bases short and J 3 bases short, with 9 bases between. The CDR3 is 14 residues long. Per germline, CDR1 SGHTA and CDR2 FQGNSA. The DNA for the CDR3 is TGTGCCAGCAGCTTAGCGCTTGTTAGCTACGAGCAGTACTTC. Its translation: CASSLALVSYEQYF.

The chain has TRBV6-6 and TRBJ2-1, with 12 bases fitting TRBD2. Trimming removed 6 bases from V and 8 bases from J; junction bases left unmatched: 5. The CDR3 length is 14 residues. Germline values: CDR1 MNHNY, CDR2 SVGAGI (reference sequence). The CDR3 sequence is CASSRTSGIDEQFF. The CDR3 nucleotides are TGTGCCAGCAGCCGGACTAGCGGGATCGATGAGCAGTTCTTC.

The V call is TRBV6-1, the J call TRBJ1-4; no reliable D call. The V end was cut by 3 bases, the J end by 4 bases, with 6 bases between. The CDR3 extends over 13 amino acids. CDR1 and CDR2 (germline): MNHNS, SASEGT. The CDR3 reads CASSDTFNEKLFF. Written as DNA, the CDR3 is TGTGCCAGCAGTGACACCTTTAATGAAAAACTGTTTTTT.

This chain joins TRBV28 and TRBJ2-3; 9 bases agree with TRBD2. Germline V gene sequence: CDR1 MDHEN, CDR2 SYDVKM. J was trimmed by 2 bases and V by 5 bases; bases with no gene match: 5. The CDR3 runs to 15 residues. Written as DNA, the CDR3 is TGTGCCAGCAGTAGGATAGCGGGAGTCACAGATACGCAGTATTTT. Residues: CASSRIAGVTDTQYF.

The chain employs TRBV2 and TRBJ2-1; the D is unclear. Trimming cost V 2 bases and J 0 bases, with 14 bases left between them. CDR3 length: 17 amino acids. CDR1 and CDR2 (germline): SNHLY, FYNNEI. The CDR3 spells CASSEKVALSSYNEQFF. CDR3 sequence (DNA): TGTGCCAGCAGTGAAAAGGTAGCTTTGAGCTCCTACAATGAGCAGTTCTTC.

This clone has at least ten counts. The J gene is TRBJ2-5, the V gene TRBV5-6; possibly TRBD1 for D (5 bases). CDR1 SGHDT and CDR2 YYEEEE come from the germline V gene. With 4 bases removed from V and 5 bases from J, the gap between germline ends came to 18 bases. The CDR3 length is 15 residues. The CDR3 region is CASSNVFGAWETQYF. The CDR3 coding sequence is TGTGCCAGCAGCAACGTTTTTGGGGCCTGGGAGACCCAGTACTTC. Drawing the rest from reference TRBV5-6 and TRBJ2-5, the complete variable domain is DAGVTQSPTHLIKTRGQQVTLRCSPKSGHDTVSWYQQALGQGPQFIFQYYEEEERQRGNFPDRFSGHQFPNYSSELNVNALLLGDSALYLCASSNVFGAWETQYFGPGTRLLVL.

CDR3 nucleotide sequence: TGTGCCAGCAGCTTAGAGGTTAGCGGGGCCGGGGATACGCAGTATTTT. This encodes CASSLEVSGAGDTQYF. The chain combines TRBV11-2 with TRBJ2-3; 8 positions agree with TRBD2. The germline V gene encodes CDR1 SGHAT and CDR2 FQNNGV. After removal of 0 bases from V and 6 bases from J, the junction contained 8 bases not matched to a gene. The CDR3 length is 16 residues. The full variable domain, its missing parts supplied by reference TRBV11-2 and TRBJ2-3, is EAGVAQSPRYKIIEKRQSVAFWCNPISGHATLYWYQQILGQGPKLLIQFQNNGVVDDSQLPKDRFSAERLKGVDSTLKIQPAKLEDSAVYLCASSLEVSGAGDTQYFGPGTRLTVL.

The V and J genes are TRBV27 and TRBJ2-1, with 8 nucleotides matching TRBD1. CDR1 MNHEY and CDR2 SMNVEV come from the germline V gene (reference sequence). CDR3 length equals 13 residues. The V gene end was trimmed by 5 bases and the J gene end by 6 bases; junction bases not matched to a gene: 3. In DNA, the CDR3 is TGTGCCAGCAGTCAAGGGACAGGCAATGAGCAGTTCTTC. Its protein product is CASSQGTGNEQFF.

The rearrangement joins TRBV2 to TRBJ1-3, with 7 bases fitting TRBD1. Germline V CDR1 and CDR2: SNHLY, FYNNEI. CDR3 length: 16 residues. V gave up 6 bases and J gave up 7 bases; unmatched junction bases: 15. In nucleotides, the CDR3 is TGTGCCAGCAGGTATCCGGGACAGACAGCTGCGAACACCATATATTTT. This encodes CASRYPGQTAANTIYF.

This chain links TRBV7-9 with TRBJ2-5; 12 bases are a match to TRBD2. CDR3 length equals 16 residues. Germline values: CDR1 SEHNR, CDR2 FQNEAQ (reference sequence). The V and J ends lost 5 bases and 4 bases, in that order; junction bases with no gene match: 8. DNA of the CDR3: TGTGCCAGCAGCCGACAACTAGCGGGGGGCATAGAGACCCAGTACTTC. Translated: CASSRQLAGGIETQYF.

V and J are TRBV15 and TRBJ2-4, with D uncertain. CDR1 LNHNV and CDR2 YYDKDF come from the germline V gene (reference sequence). V lost 2 bases to trimming and J lost 0 bases, with 14 bases between them. This CDR3 comprises 17 residues. The CDR3 nucleotides are TGTGCCACCAGCAGACTAAGGGCCCCTATAGCCAAAAACATTCAGTACTTC. Translation gives CATSRLRAPIAKNIQYF. The full variable domain, with the rest looked up from reference TRBV15 and TRBJ2-4, is DAMVIQNPRYQVTQFGKPVTLSCSQTLNHNVMYWYQQKSSQAPKLLFHYYDKDFNNEADTPDNFQSRRPNTSFCFLDIRSPGLGDTAMYLCATSRLRAPIAKNIQYFGAGTRLSVL.

V is TRBV2 and J is TRBJ2-3; no reliable D call. Germline loops: CDR1 SNHLY, CDR2 FYNNEI. This CDR3 has 14 amino acids. Trimming shortened V by 4 bases and J by 0 bases, and 8 bases separated the two germline ends. The CDR3 spells CASSGLTSTDTQYF. The CDR3 nucleotides read TGTGCCAGCAGTGGTCTCACTAGCACAGATACGCAGTATTTT.

This rearrangement joins TRBV19 to TRBJ1-1; D perhaps matches TRBD1 (5 bases). The CDR3 is made up of 14 amino acids. Trimming left V 3 bases short and J 5 bases short, with 13 bases between. CDR1 is LNHDA, CDR2 SQIVND, per germline (reference sequence). As DNA, the CDR3 is TGTGCCAGTAGTATGGGACTTTTGGGGACTGAAGCTTTCTTT. Protein sequence: CASSMGLLGTEAFF. The full variable domain, with the rest looked up from reference TRBV19 and TRBJ1-1, is DGGITQSPKYLFRKEGQNVTLSCEQNLNHDAMYWYRQDPGQGLRLIYYSQIVNDFQKGDIAEGYSVSREKKESFPLTVTSAQKNPTAFYLCASSMGLLGTEAFFGQGTRLTVV.